The sequence of this T cell receptor beta chain was determined in a study of PD-L1 blockade in urothelial cancer. On the study more broadly: There were a median of about 140,000 T cells in blood samples. General study results and limits: Pretreatment clonality of the blood TCR repertoire below the median was predictive of superior survival.

The investigators introduced synthetic TCR analog templates into each PCR as spikes. TCRdb's table, derived via immunoSEQ multiplex PCR, lists solely in-frame clones and lacks some. The sample holds around 80,000 clones; roughly 87% are singletons and the top ten take around 5%. Turning to this clone: Its antigen is not known.

The TCR originated in a woman aged 70-85 years with urothelial cancer. This sample comprised PBMCs, obtained around atezolizumab (anti-PD-L1) treatment.

CDR3 sequence reads: CASSPMLGTRIDEQYF. For the CDR3, the DNA is TGTGCCAGCAGCCCCATGTTGGGGACTAGAATCGACGAGCAGTACTTC. The chain is built from TRBV7-8 and TRBJ2-7; the match to TRBD2 covers 8 bases. The CDR3 spans 16 residues. Germline CDR1 SGHVS, CDR2 FQNEAQ. J lost 5 bases, V lost 5 bases, and 14 bases had no gene match. Drawing the rest from reference TRBV7-8 and TRBJ2-7, the complete variable domain is GAGVSQSPRYKVAKRGQDVALRCDPISGHVSLFWYQQALGQGPEFLTYFQNEAQLDKSGLPSDRFFAERPEGSVSTLKIQRTQQEDSAVYLCASSPMLGTRIDEQYFGPGTRLTVT.